Listed below are T cell receptor beta chains from one sample, sequenced in a study of CD8 T cells in ankylosing spondylitis. Via MiXCR, TCRdb re-called the 5' RACE reads, giving one row per CDR3 protein. The data show more than 500,000 distinct CDR3 sequences, about 5.7% seen once. Sample: blood, either unsorted or a sorted T cell fraction (not recorded which). These receptors were obtained from a male donor with ankylosing spondylitis. Both conserved end residues are trimmed from each CDR3.

V gene	J gene	CDR3 protein
TRBV7-9	TRBJ2-7	ARSSGLDSWGYEQY
TRBV29-1	TRBJ2-2	SANRANTGELF
TRBV6-1	TRBJ1-3	ASSRFSGNTIY
TRBV20-1	TRBJ2-6	SAPDRNPNSGANVLT
TRBV5-1	TRBJ2-1	ASSLAMSGKISYNEQF
TRBV4-1	TRBJ1-1	ASSPPLDTEAF
TRBV6-2/TRBV6-3	TRBJ2-3	ASSYSLSDTQY
TRBV5-1	TRBJ2-7	ASSLVYPYEQY
TRBV12-3/TRBV12-4	TRBJ1-6	ASSPRADDNSPLH
TRBV13	TRBJ1-2	ASSLGFRPGYGYT
TRBV4-3	TRBJ2-1	ASSQDGSASGEDNEQF
TRBV2	TRBJ1-1	ASRGPQNTEAF
TRBV7-6	TRBJ1-2	ASSLSQEGSEGYT
TRBV2	TRBJ2-3	ASSEGRGTDTQY
TRBV12-3/TRBV12-4	TRBJ2-3	ASSLGPQSDTQY
TRBV3-1	TRBJ2-7	ASSRTSGITHYEQY
TRBV6-1	TRBJ1-2	ASSLMTRRGHGYT
TRBV9	TRBJ1-1	ASSGTPGGINTEAF
TRBV20-1	TRBJ1-4	SAMGRFNEKLF
TRBV29-1	TRBJ2-1	SAKPRLAGGKNEQF
TRBV6-1	TRBJ2-2	ASRGSANTGELF
TRBV5-1	TRBJ1-2	ASSLSGINYGYT